This T cell receptor beta chain was identified in a study of T cell responses to AZD1222 COVID-19 vaccine. Sequencing used immunoSEQ multiplex PCR; TCRdb keeps in-frame clones, though not all of them. The data hold some 130,000 clones, with around 84% observed a single time. Trimming removed 6 bases from V and 7 bases from J, with 14 bases in between. The CDR3 has 14 residues. From germline, CDR1 is KGHDR and CDR2 SFDVKD. The sample here was peripheral blood, taken on day 0 of AZD1222 vaccination. The clonotype was recovered from an adult in good health. The genes are TRBV24-1 and TRBJ2-2, with a weak D call TRBD2 (7 bases). This CDR3 is CATSLRGGNGELFF. CDR3 nucleotides: TGTGCCACCAGTTTGAGGGGGGGCAACGGGGAGCTGTTTTTT.